A single sample is the source of the 24 T cell receptor beta chains below, sequenced in a study of identical twins. A single record per CDR3 protein comes from TCRdb applying MiXCR to the 5' RACE reads. The repertoire has roughly 470,000 distinct CDR3 sequences, more than 13% of them found once; the top ten carry approximately 0.98%. The same sample was also studied in work on yellow fever vaccine responses in identical twins.

The specimen was CD4+ T cells sorted from blood. All receptors derive from a woman in her late teens or twenties in good health.

This clonotype has only a few counts. The CDR3 DNA follows: TGTGCCATCAGTGAGTCAGCGCTGACTGGGAACATTCAGTACTTC. Residues: CAISESALTGNIQYF. The gene calls are TRBV10-3 and TRBJ2-4; D is undetermined. The CDR3 runs to 15 residues. V was shortened by 0 bases and J by 7 bases, with 13 bases between the two germline ends. The germline gives CDR1 ENHRY, CDR2 SYGVKD.

The chain couples TRBV6-2 or TRBV6-3 to TRBJ2-7, with 7 bases identical to TRBD1. Germline CDR1 reads MNHEY; CDR2 reads SVGEGT. The CDR3 consists of 14 residues. V lost 8 bases, J lost 6 bases, and 13 bases stayed unmatched. The CDR3 region is CASAAPGQISEQYF. The CDR3 bases are TGTGCCAGCGCAGCACCGGGACAGATATCCGAGCAGTACTTC.

The chain joins TRBV4-3 to TRBJ2-7; tentatively, D is TRBD1 (6 bases). There are 15 residues in the CDR3. V lost 0 bases and J 2 bases, leaving 11 bases between the germline ends. CDR1 and CDR2 (germline): LGHNA, YSLEER. The CDR3 protein is CASSQEGRGTYEQYF. CDR3 nucleotides: TGCGCCAGCAGCCAAGAAGGCAGGGGCACCTACGAGCAGTACTTC.

This clonotype appeared a few times. The rearrangement links TRBV3-1 to TRBJ2-3; D may be TRBD1 (6 bases). The CDR3 consists of 14 residues. V lost 2 bases, J lost 2 bases, and 8 bases lay in between. Germline V CDR1 and CDR2: LGHDT, YNNKEL (reference sequence). CDR3 DNA: TGTGCCAGCAGCCAAAACAGGGCCACAGATACGCAGTATTTT. It translates to CASSQNRATDTQYF.

This rearrangement joins TRBV3-1 to TRBJ2-7, with D maybe TRBD1 (5 bases). Looked up from germline, CDR1 is LGHDT and CDR2 is YNNKEL (reference sequence). Trimming left V 4 bases short and J 4 bases short, with 14 bases between. The CDR3 has 14 amino acids. CDR3 amino acids: CASSRTTAAYEQYF. Written as DNA, the CDR3 is TGTGCCAGCAGCCGCACGACAGCTGCATACGAGCAGTACTTC.

At least ten counts were recorded for this clonotype. The chain carries TRBV9 and TRBJ2-2; TRBD1 matches 9 bases. The V segment lost 4 bases and the J segment 6 bases; nucleotides outside the gene matches: 16. Germline CDR1 and CDR2: SGDLS and YYNGEE. The CDR3 contains 18 residues. CDR3 sequence (DNA): TGTGCCAGCAGCACGAGTTTTCCGACAGGGGGTATGGCCGGGGAGCTGTTTTTT. Protein sequence: CASSTSFPTGGMAGELFF.

The chain is built from TRBV7-9 and TRBJ2-7; D is ambiguous. The CDR3 extends over 15 amino acids. In germline, CDR1 is SEHNR, CDR2 FQNEAQ (reference sequence). The ends were cut back, 1 base at V and 5 bases at J, with 15 bases in the middle. The CDR3 DNA follows: TGTGCCAGCAGCTTAGTGCCGGATCGGTCAGACGAGCAGTACTTC. Translating gives CASSLVPDRSDEQYF.

The gene calls are TRBV30 and TRBJ1-4, with D hard to call. The CDR3 contains 12 residues. CDR1 and CDR2 (germline): GTSNPN, SVGIG (reference sequence). The V end was cut by 0 bases, the J end by 7 bases, with 6 bases between. CDR3 coding DNA: TGTGCCTGGAGTGTACGGGGTGAAAAACTGTTTTTT. Its translation is CAWSVRGEKLFF.

The table lists this clonotype with a few counts. The gene calls are TRBV20-1 and TRBJ2-3, with D uncertain. Germline loops: CDR1 DFQATT, CDR2 SNEGSKA (reference sequence). V lost 0 bases and J 2 bases, leaving 12 bases between the germline ends. The CDR3 totals 15 residues. The CDR3, as DNA: TGCAGTGCTAGAGAACGAGGACGACCCACAGATACGCAGTATTTT. Translated, it gives CSARERGRPTDTQYF.

This clonotype has more than one count but fewer than ten. The CDR3, as DNA: TGCAGTGCTAGGCAGGGCAGTATCTGGGAGCAGTTCTTC. Its translation: CSARQGSIWEQFF. The rearrangement uses TRBV20-1 and TRBJ2-1; a weak D match, TRBD1 (5 bases). Germline V CDR1 and CDR2: DFQATT, SNEGSKA (reference sequence). The CDR3 covers 13 residues. Between the trimmed V and J ends, which lost 3 bases and 10 bases, there was a span of 16 bases.

The chain links TRBV29-1 to TRBJ2-3; D possibly corresponds to TRBD1 (6 bases). This CDR3 region has 11 residues. Between the trimmed V and J ends, which lost 7 bases and 4 bases, there was a span of 9 bases. Germline V gene sequence: CDR1 SQVTM, CDR2 ANQGSEA. CDR3 coding DNA: TGCAGCGGGACAGTTTCAGATACGCAGTATTTT. This sequence encodes CSGTVSDTQYF.

The chain carries TRBV6-5 and TRBJ2-5, with 12 bases matching TRBD2. The ends lost 0 bases at V and 1 base at J; junction bases unmatched: 3. Germline CDR1 reads MNHEY; CDR2 reads SVGAGI. CDR3 size: 17 residues. The CDR3 coding sequence is TGTGCCAGCAGTTACTCCACTAGCGGGAGGACCCAAGAGACCCAGTACTTC. It yields the protein CASSYSTSGRTQETQYF.

This clonotype was observed a few times. J is TRBJ2-2 and V is TRBV9; 9 nucleotides line up with TRBD2. The length of the CDR3 is 18 residues. Trimming cost V 4 bases and J 8 bases; bases outside gene matches: 18. Germline lookup yields CDR1 SGDLS and CDR2 YYNGEE. CDR3: CASSPFSRSGSVGGELFF. The CDR3 DNA reads TGTGCCAGCAGCCCATTCTCTCGTAGCGGGAGCGTTGGAGGGGAGCTGTTTTTT.

This CDR3 reads CASTGRGTDTQYF. DNA of the CDR3: TGTGCCAGCACCGGGAGAGGCACAGATACGCAGTATTTT. This chain connects TRBV12-3 or TRBV12-4 to TRBJ2-3; possibly TRBD2 for D (6 bases). With 7 bases removed from V and 1 base from J, the gap between germline ends came to 9 bases. The CDR3 is 13 amino acids.

This clonotype was detected a few times. This chain joins TRBV10-3 and TRBJ2-1, with D possibly matching TRBD2 (5 bases). CDR3 length: 11 amino acids. From germline, CDR1 is ENHRY and CDR2 SYGVKD. Trimming removed 2 bases from V and 10 bases from J, with 6 bases in between. The CDR3 protein is CAISEQREQFF. As DNA, the CDR3 is TGTGCCATCAGTGAGCAGCGGGAGCAGTTCTTC.

This clonotype was counted ten times or more. This chain joins TRBV12-3 or TRBV12-4 and TRBJ1-5, with D possibly TRBD1 on 5 matching bases. The CDR3 has 13 residues. V lost 3 bases to trimming and J lost 7 bases, with 10 bases between them. The CDR3 reads CASSLGGPQPQHF. The CDR3 coding sequence is TGTGCCAGCAGTTTGGGGGGACCCCAGCCCCAGCATTTT.

The chain combines TRBV6-1 with TRBJ1-4; D ambiguous. Trimming left V 5 bases short and J 8 bases short, with 15 bases between. This CDR3 comprises 14 residues. Germline CDR1 reads MNHNS; CDR2 reads SASEGT. The CDR3 reads CASSRDLNQEKLFF. In DNA, the CDR3 is TGTGCCAGCAGTCGAGACTTGAATCAAGAAAAACTGTTTTTT.

This clonotype has only a few counts. The V call is TRBV20-1, the J call TRBJ2-5; 12 nucleotides match TRBD2. CDR1 and CDR2 from the germline V gene are DFQATT and SNEGSKA (reference sequence). Trimming took 0 bases from V and 6 from J; bases not matched to a gene: 8. The CDR3 contains 16 residues. The CDR3 DNA sequence: TGCAGTGCTAGAGAGCCGGGACTAGCGGGCTTGAAGACCCAGTACTTC. Its translation: CSAREPGLAGLKTQYF.

A few counts support this clonotype. This chain joins TRBV6-2 or TRBV6-3 and TRBJ2-1; D remains ambiguous. Trimming took 2 bases from V and 11 from J, leaving 7 bases between them. From germline, CDR1 is MNHEY and CDR2 SVGEGT. The CDR3 totals 11 residues. CDR3 in DNA: TGTGCCAGCAGTTACCCAGAGAAGCAGTTCTTC. Encoded protein: CASSYPEKQFF.

The chain employs TRBV4-3 and TRBJ2-5, with TRBD1 as a possible D gene (6 bases). The CDR3 spans 15 residues. Per the germline V gene, CDR1 is LGHNA and CDR2 is YSLEER. V dropped 0 bases and J dropped 4 bases, with 12 bases sitting between them. Here the CDR3 reads CASSQEGTGTETQYF. The CDR3 region has the DNA TGCGCCAGCAGCCAAGAAGGTACAGGGACAGAGACCCAGTACTTC.

The CDR3 protein is CSVVRRNTEAFF. The CDR3 coding sequence is TGCAGCGTTGTCAGGAGGAACACTGAAGCTTTCTTT. The chain has TRBV29-1 and TRBJ1-1; no clear D gene. Germline values: CDR1 SQVTM, CDR2 ANQGSEA. The CDR3 length is 12 residues. V gave up 4 bases and J gave up 1 base, with 7 bases separating them. The full variable domain, its missing parts supplied by reference TRBV29-1 and TRBJ1-1, is SAVISQKPSRDICQRGTSLTIQCQVDSQVTMMFWYRQQPGQSLTLIATANQGSEATYESGFVIDKFPISRPNLTFSTLTVSNMSPEDSSIYLCSVVRRNTEAFFGQGTRLTVV.

In this sample, this clonotype turned up many times. The chain uses TRBV4-3 and TRBJ2-1; 7 bases match TRBD2. Unmatched junction bases numbered 9, after V lost 0 bases and J lost 13 bases. The CDR3 has 14 amino acids. In germline, CDR1 is LGHNA, CDR2 YSLEER. CDR3 region: CASSQEGPGTIQFF. Written as DNA, the CDR3 is TGCGCCAGCAGCCAAGAGGGCCCCGGGACTATTCAGTTCTTC.

This clonotype turned up a few times. The genes are TRBV5-4 and TRBJ1-6; 9 bases fit TRBD1. The CDR3 has 15 residues. In germline, CDR1 is SGHNT, CDR2 YYREEE (reference sequence). Trimming took 4 bases from V and 7 from J; bases not matched to a gene: 6. For the CDR3, the DNA is TGTGCCAGCAGCCCAGTGACAGGGGGGAATTCACCCCTCCACTTT. Its translation: CASSPVTGGNSPLHF.

This clonotype came up a few times. The chain employs TRBV6-2 or TRBV6-3 and TRBJ2-3, with a possible D match to TRBD2 (7 bases). The CDR3 has 16 amino acids. Germline values: CDR1 MNHEY, CDR2 SVGEGT. Trimming cost V 10 bases and J 2 bases, with 22 bases left between them. The CDR3 reads CAIKRTAGQTTDTQYF. The CDR3 bases are TGTGCCATAAAACGGACAGCGGGGCAGACCACAGATACGCAGTATTTT.